The 2 T cell receptor beta chains in this list originate from one sample, sequenced in a study of identical twins. TCRdb reprocessed the 5' RACE reads with MiXCR, giving one entry per CDR3 protein. The sample holds around 250,000 distinct CDR3 sequences, roughly 7% seen once. Another study also made use of these data, one on yellow fever vaccine responses in identical twins.

Material: memory (CD45RO+) T cells sorted from blood. These receptors were collected from a woman aged 18-29 years in good health.

There are many counts of this clonotype. This chain uses TRBV5-1 with TRBJ2-1; no firm D call. Trimming took off 0 bases at V and 5 bases at J, with 9 bases between the two ends. CDR3 size: 14 residues. Germline CDR1 and CDR2: SGHRS and YFSETQ. As DNA, the CDR3 is TGCGCCAGCAGCTTGGAGGGCAGAAACAATGAGCAGTTCTTC. Encoded protein: CASSLEGRNNEQFF.

V usage is TRBV20-1 and J usage is TRBJ2-3; 9 positions match TRBD2. The V gene's germline CDR1 is DFQATT and CDR2 SNEGSKA (reference sequence). This CDR3 is built from 13 residues. In DNA form, the CDR3 reads TGCAGCACGACTAGCGGAAACACAGATACGCAGTATTTT. Its translation: CSTTSGNTDTQYF.